The next 14 T cell receptor beta chains were all read from a single sample in a study of T cell responses to AZD1222 COVID-19 vaccine. The repertoire was sequenced with immunoSEQ multiplex PCR; TCRdb's copy has only in-frame clones and lacks some. There are approximately 150,000 clones in the sample; about 92% occur only once, and about 1.8% lies in the top ten. The specimen was peripheral blood, collected 28 days after the second AZD1222 dose. The source is an adult who received the AZD1222 COVID-19 vaccine.

Only one count was recorded for this clone. The chain couples TRBV11-2 to TRBJ2-7; the match to TRBD2 covers 16 bases. Germline V CDR1 and CDR2: SGHAT, FQNNGV. Germline trimming cut 1 base from V and 3 bases from J; bases unmatched to any gene: 6. This CDR3 is 18 amino acids long. CDR3 nucleotide sequence: TGTGCCAGCAGCTTAGTGGGACTAGCGGGAGGGGCATACTACGAGCAGTACTTC. It specifies CASSLVGLAGGAYYEQYF.

The chain combines TRBV27 with TRBJ1-1; 9 positions agree with TRBD1. Trimming took 5 bases from V and 5 from J; bases not matched to a gene: 3. CDR1 and CDR2 (germline): MNHEY, SMNVEV (reference sequence). The CDR3 runs 13 residues. CDR3 sequence (DNA): TGTGCCAGCAGTCACAGGGGGCGGACTGAAGCTTTCTTT. This gives the protein CASSHRGRTEAFF.

This chain connects TRBV5-1 to TRBJ1-3; TRBD1 is a possible D gene (5 bases). The CDR3 is 16 residues long. In germline, CDR1 is SGHRS, CDR2 YFSETQ. V lost 4 bases and J 2 bases, leaving 16 bases between the germline ends. CDR3 DNA: TGCGCCAGCAGCCGGTCGTTGGGGGGTCCTGGAAACACCATATATTTT. This sequence encodes CASSRSLGGPGNTIYF.

The chain combines TRBV19 with TRBJ1-5; D perhaps matches TRBD1 (5 bases). V lost 11 bases and J lost 0, with 14 bases in between. The CDR3 consists of 14 residues. The germline gives CDR1 LNHDA, CDR2 SQIVND (reference sequence). The CDR3 sequence: CAVGGTYSNQPQHF. For the CDR3, the DNA is TGTGCCGTGGGGGGGACGTATAGCAATCAGCCCCAGCATTTT.

Written as DNA, the CDR3 is TGCGCCAGCAGCCAAGAAGGCAGGGAAGCGGAGACCCAGTACTTC. It specifies CASSQEGREAETQYF. The chain joins TRBV4-1 to TRBJ2-5, with D possibly TRBD1 on 5 matching bases. The CDR3 consists of 15 residues. Trimming shortened V by 0 bases and J by 5 bases, and 13 bases separated the two germline ends. Per germline, CDR1 MGHRA and CDR2 YSYEKL.

This clone appeared once. The rearrangement joins TRBV21-1 to TRBJ2-1; TRBD2 was called by the table and not checked on the DNA. TRBV21-1 is a documented pseudogene. This CDR3 region has 15 residues. CDR3 sequence: CASSKEGSSYNEQFF. The CDR3 DNA reads TGTGCCAGCAGCAAAGAAGGGAGCTCCTACAATGAGCAGTTCTTC.

This clone was seen a single time. The V gene is TRBV5-1, the J gene TRBJ1-1; no clear D gene. Germline CDR1 and CDR2: SGHRS and YFSETQ. With 6 bases removed from V and 4 bases from J, the gap between germline ends came to 13 bases. CDR3 length: 13 amino acids. The CDR3 region is CASMEQSGTEAFF. The DNA for the CDR3 is TGCGCCAGCATGGAACAGTCTGGCACTGAAGCTTTCTTT.

V and J are TRBV18 and TRBJ2-7; D is possibly TRBD1 (6 bases). The CDR3 is 16 residues long. The V end was cut by 3 bases, the J end by 3 bases, with 18 bases between. CDR1 and CDR2 from the germline V gene are KGHSH and LQKENI. The CDR3 coding sequence is TGTGCCAGCTCACCGATGGACAGTGGATATGGCTACGAGCAGTACTTC. Its translation: CASSPMDSGYGYEQYF.

This clone was seen only once. The V and J genes are TRBV27 and TRBJ2-1, with 12 bases aligning to TRBD2. The length of the CDR3 is 16 residues. Trimming took 5 bases from V and 0 from J; bases not matched to a gene: 2. The germline CDR1 and CDR2 sequences are MNHEY and SMNVEV (reference sequence). The CDR3: CASSTTSGSSYNEQFF. Written as DNA, the CDR3 is TGTGCCAGCAGTACGACTAGCGGGAGCTCCTACAATGAGCAGTTCTTC.

The rearrangement links TRBV6-2 or TRBV6-3 to TRBJ1-5, with D perhaps matching TRBD1 (6 bases). The germline V gene has CDR1 MNHEY and CDR2 SVGEGT. The CDR3 is 17 amino acids. V lost 3 bases and J lost 3, with 18 bases in between. As DNA, the CDR3 is TGTGCCAGCAGTTATGGTCCCAGGGGTTATAACAATCAGCCCCAGCATTTT. Residues: CASSYGPRGYNNQPQHF.

This clone was seen a handful of times. The chain employs TRBV2 and TRBJ2-7, with TRBD2 as a possible D gene (6 bases). V was cut by 5 bases and J by 1 base, with 15 bases left in between. In germline, CDR1 is SNHLY, CDR2 FYNNEI. The CDR3 length is 15 residues. The CDR3 loop reads CASSRDSGSSYEQYF. The CDR3 DNA reads as TGTGCCAGCAGTAGGGACTCTGGATCATCCTACGAGCAGTACTTC.

This chain joins TRBV7-9 and TRBJ2-1, with 9 bases aligning to TRBD1. CDR3 size: 15 residues. V lost 2 bases, J lost 5 bases, and 4 bases stayed unmatched. Germline lookup yields CDR1 SEHNR and CDR2 FQNEAQ (reference sequence). As DNA, the CDR3 is TGTGCCAGCAGCTTATTGGGGACAGGGAACAATGAGCAGTTCTTC. Protein sequence: CASSLLGTGNNEQFF. Using reference TRBV7-9 and TRBJ2-1 for the parts outside the CDR3, the full variable domain is DTGVSQNPRHKITKRGQNVTFRCDPISEHNRLYWYRQTLGQGPEFLTYFQNEAQLEKSRLLSDRFSAERPKGSFSTLEIQRTEQGDSAMYLCASSLLGTGNNEQFFGPGTRLTVL.

The gene calls are TRBV6-1 and TRBJ2-1; 13 bases are shared with TRBD2. Per germline, CDR1 MNHNS and CDR2 SASEGT. V lost 6 bases to trimming and J lost 8 bases; unmatched junction nucleotides: 7. This CDR3 has 15 residues. The CDR3 loop is CASRPGLAGADEQFF. For the CDR3, the DNA is TGTGCCAGCAGACCTGGACTAGCGGGAGCCGATGAGCAGTTCTTC.

This chain joins TRBV25-1 and TRBJ2-3, with TRBD2 matching over 7 bases. The V and J ends lost 0 bases and 3 bases, in that order; junction bases with no gene match: 0. The CDR3 totals 14 residues. CDR1 MGHDK and CDR2 SYGVNS come from the germline V gene. DNA of the CDR3: TGTGCCAGCAGTGAATACGGGGGGACAGATACGCAGTATTTT. Protein: CASSEYGGTDTQYF.